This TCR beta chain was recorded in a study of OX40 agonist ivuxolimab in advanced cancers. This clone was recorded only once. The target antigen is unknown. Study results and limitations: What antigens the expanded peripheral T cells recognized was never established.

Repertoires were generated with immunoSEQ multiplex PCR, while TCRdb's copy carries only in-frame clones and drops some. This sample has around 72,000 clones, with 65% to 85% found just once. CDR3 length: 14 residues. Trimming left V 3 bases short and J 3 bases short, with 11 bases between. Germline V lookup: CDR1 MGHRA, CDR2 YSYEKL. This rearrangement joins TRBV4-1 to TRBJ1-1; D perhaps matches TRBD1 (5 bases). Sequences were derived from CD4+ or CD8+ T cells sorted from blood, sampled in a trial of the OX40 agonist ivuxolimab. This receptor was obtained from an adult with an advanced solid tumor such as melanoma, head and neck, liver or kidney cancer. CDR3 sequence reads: CASSQDGHYTEAFF. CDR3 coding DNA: TGCGCCAGCAGCCAGGACGGACACTACACTGAAGCTTTCTTT.